The 18 T cell receptor beta chains listed next were all sequenced from one sample in a study of prognosis after radiotherapy for stage I lung cancer. Amplicons of TCR beta CDR3 were generated from genomic DNA by two-round multiplex PCR. The first PCR round targeted every TRBV and TRBJ gene with specific primers. TCRdb analysed the multiplex PCR reads with MiXCR anew, one entry per CDR3 protein. This sample has about 9,000 distinct CDR3 sequences, with roughly two thirds found just once. The sequencing used PBMCs, collected before or after stereotactic body radiation therapy (not recorded which). Receptors were obtained from a donor of 50 years or more with non-small cell lung cancer.

The chain employs TRBV5-1 and TRBJ1-2; maybe TRBD1 (5 bases). The CDR3 sequence is 14 residues long. Per germline, CDR1 SGHRS and CDR2 YFSETQ. Trimming left V 4 bases short and J 5 bases short, with 15 bases between. The CDR3 spells CASSPEGSGYGYTF. CDR3 nucleotide sequence: TGCGCCAGCAGCCCCGAGGGGTCTGGGTATGGCTACACCTTC. Full variable domain (rest looked up from reference TRBV5-1 and TRBJ1-2): KAGVTQTPRYLIKTRGQQVTLSCSPISGHRSVSWYQQTPGQGLQFLFEYFSETQRNKGNFPGRFSGRQFSNSRSEMNVSTLELGDSALYLCASSPEGSGYGYTFGSGTRLTVV.

The rearrangement uses TRBV11-2 and TRBJ2-7; the D call may be TRBD1 or TRBD2 (5 bases each). CDR1 SGHAT and CDR2 FQNNGV come from the germline V gene. V lost 5 bases to trimming and J lost 4 bases, with 12 bases between them. This CDR3 spans 13 amino acids. The CDR3 nucleotides are TGTGCCAGCAGCAAGGGGTGGGAGTACGAGCAGTACTTC. Residues: CASSKGWEYEQYF.

CDR3 residues: CASSSDRGSSPLHF. CDR3 DNA: TGCGCCAGCAGCTCGGACAGGGGGAGTTCACCCCTCCACTTT. The chain links TRBV5-1 to TRBJ1-6; 10 nucleotides align to TRBD1. The CDR3 extends over 14 amino acids. The V gene's germline CDR1 is SGHRS and CDR2 YFSETQ. Trimming took 3 bases from V and 9 from J; bases not matched to a gene: 3.

About this clonotype: A far larger clone is off by one base, so a read error is likely. The J gene is TRBJ2-2, the V gene TRBV6-4; 8 nucleotides agree with TRBD2. The CDR3 is made up of 16 amino acids. The V gene end was trimmed by 5 bases and the J gene end by 6 bases; junction bases not matched to a gene: 11. The germline gives CDR1 MRHNA, CDR2 SNTAGT. The CDR3 sequence: CASSRDSGNVAGELFF. As DNA, the CDR3 is TGTGCCAGCAGTAGAGATAGCGGGAATGTCGCCGGGGAGCTGTTTTTT.

This clonotype is termed medium-sized (0.01 to 0.1%). CDR3 nucleotide sequence: TGTGCCAGCAGCCCGACGACTAGTCAGGGCACGCAGTATTTT. Protein product: CASSPTTSQGTQYF. The chain is built from TRBV3-1 and TRBJ2-3, with D possibly matching TRBD2 (6 bases). Trimming removed 4 bases from V and 9 bases from J, with 17 bases in between. The CDR3 is made up of 14 amino acids. CDR1 and CDR2 from the germline V gene are LGHDT and YNNKEL (reference sequence).

By share, this clonotype counts as medium-sized. This sequence joins TRBV6-8 and TRBJ2-2; 8 bases are shared with TRBD2. After removal of 6 bases from V and 7 bases from J, the junction contained 13 bases not matched to a gene. CDR3 size: 16 residues. The V gene's germline CDR1 is MNHGY and CDR2 SAAAGT. The CDR3 coding sequence is TGTGCCAGCAGGCGACACAGCGGGAGAGGGGTCGGGGAGCTGTTTTTT. Translating gives CASRRHSGRGVGELFF.

The chain couples TRBV4-2 to TRBJ1-5; weak D call: TRBD1 (5 bases). Germline V gene data show CDR1 as LGHNA and CDR2 as YNFKEQ. CDR3 length: 16 amino acids. The V end lost 4 bases, the J end lost 1 base, and 14 bases lay between the germline ends. CDR3 sequence: CASSPVGGKSNQPQHF. For the CDR3, the DNA is TGTGCCAGCAGCCCCGTCGGGGGTAAGAGCAATCAGCCCCAGCATTTT.

The table lists this clonotype with a count of one. A far bigger clonotype differs at one base, so this is likely a read error. The rearrangement uses TRBV6-5 and TRBJ2-7; D possibly corresponds to TRBD2 (5 bases). Germline-derived CDR1 and CDR2 are MNHEY and SVGAGI. This CDR3 region has 13 residues. The CDR3 sequence is CSSSPTARDEQYF. CDR3 DNA: TGTTCCAGCAGTCCAACAGCGCGGGACGAGCAGTACTTC.

Concerning this clonotype: A far larger clone is one nucleotide away, so this likely arose from a read error. The genes are TRBV6-8 and TRBJ1-5; TRBD1 matches 10 bases. The CDR3 spans 14 residues. Germline V gene sequence: CDR1 MNHGY, CDR2 SAAAGT. The CDR3 sequence is CSSNTGTGVGPQHF. CDR3 in DNA: TGTTCCAGCAACACCGGGACAGGGGTCGGGCCCCAGCATTTT.

This chain joins TRBV9 and TRBJ2-2; perhaps D is TRBD1 or TRBD2 (5 bases each). CDR3 length: 15 amino acids. Germline loops: CDR1 SGDLS, CDR2 YYNGEE. Trimming left V 3 bases short and J 8 bases short, with 17 bases between. CDR3 protein: CASSASGRGTGELFF. The CDR3 coding sequence is TGTGCCAGCAGCGCCAGCGGTAGGGGTACGGGGGAGCTGTTTTTT.

The chain uses TRBV27 and TRBJ1-6, with 10 nucleotides matching TRBD1. Germline V gives CDR1 MNHEY, CDR2 SMNVEV (reference sequence). The CDR3 spans 14 residues. V lost 5 bases to trimming and J lost 9 bases; unmatched junction nucleotides: 4. DNA for the CDR3: TGTGCCAGCAGTCCCGGGACAGGGGTTTCACCCCTCCACTTT. It translates to CASSPGTGVSPLHF.

Comments on this clonotype: With a much larger clone just one base away, this may be a read error. The J gene is TRBJ1-2, the V gene TRBV6-5; 7 nucleotides line up with TRBD1. Trimming removed 0 bases from V and 9 bases from J; junction bases left unmatched: 10. The CDR3 sequence is 15 residues long. The germline gives CDR1 MNHEY, CDR2 SVGAGI. CDR3 nucleotides: TGTGCCAGCAGTTACTCGACCGGGACAGTCGGCTGCTACACCTTC. Residues: CASSYSTGTVGCYTF.

To note about this clonotype: This is likely an artifact of a read error, given a far larger clone one base away. DNA of the CDR3: TGTGCCATTAGGGAATCGGGAGTCGAGACCCAGTACTTC. This translates into CAIRESGVETQYF. This sequence joins TRBV6-4 and TRBJ2-5, with TRBD2 as a possible D gene (6 bases). V dropped 10 bases and J dropped 5 bases, with 17 bases sitting between them. Germline V gives CDR1 MRHNA, CDR2 SNTAGT. The CDR3 extends over 13 amino acids.

Worth noting for this clonotype: At one boundary the junction diverges from the germline segment, which might be a read error. The rearrangement links TRBV24-1 to TRBJ1-4; D remains ambiguous. The CDR3 extends over 11 amino acids. The germline V gene has CDR1 KGHDR and CDR2 SFDVKD. The CDR3 is CATIGQEQLFF. In DNA form, the CDR3 reads TGCGCCACCATAGGGCAGGAACAACTGTTTTTT.

The gene calls are TRBV7-8 and TRBJ2-7, with 7 bases matching TRBD2. Germline V gene sequence: CDR1 SGHVS, CDR2 FQNEAQ. The CDR3 runs to 15 residues. V gave up 1 base and J gave up 5 bases; unmatched junction bases: 8. CDR3 nucleotide sequence: TGTGCCAGCAGCTTAGTTGGCGGGAGTTTCAACGAGCAGTACTTC. This codes for CASSLVGGSFNEQYF.

This clonotype ranks as medium-sized. The chain joins TRBV12-3 or TRBV12-4 to TRBJ2-5; no reliable D call. Trimming pared 7 bases from V and 3 bases from J, leaving 12 bases between. The CDR3 runs 13 residues. This CDR3 reads CASTILGEETQYF. The CDR3 DNA sequence: TGTGCCAGCACCATTTTAGGAGAAGAGACCCAGTACTTC.

The chain combines TRBV3-1 with TRBJ2-3, with a tentative D call TRBD2 (6 bases). Germline values: CDR1 LGHDT, CDR2 YNNKEL (reference sequence). This CDR3 is built from 14 residues. Trimming took off 4 bases at V and 5 bases at J, with 13 bases between the two ends. CDR3 protein: CASSRRGNEDTQYF. CDR3 sequence (DNA): TGTGCCAGCAGCCGACGCGGGAACGAAGATACGCAGTATTTT.

A remark on this clonotype: A far larger clone is off by one base, so a read error is likely. V usage is TRBV7-9 and J usage is TRBJ2-1, with D perhaps being TRBD1 or TRBD2 (5 bases each). CDR3 length equals 17 residues. V lost 6 bases, J lost 6 bases, and 24 bases lay in between. From germline, CDR1 is SEHNR and CDR2 FQNEAQ (reference sequence). The CDR3 here is CASRPRAPRSGGNEQFF. CDR3 DNA sequence: TGTGCCAGCAGACCACGGGCCCCTCGGTCTGGGGGCAATGAGCAGTTCTTC.